Presented here are 18 T cell receptor beta chains from one specimen sequenced in a study of post-analysis software for immune sequencing data. Antigens of these TCRs are unknown. Study findings and constraints: Among 5 or 6 TRBV segments more frequent in patients than controls were TRBV5-6, TRBV5-1 and TRBV20-1.

Built from TCR beta cDNA, the libraries had unique molecular identifiers in them. TCRdb itself ran the PCR reads through MiXCR, one entry per CDR3 protein. Of some 700,000 distinct CDR3 sequences listed, 55% to 60% are singletons. Sequenced sample: blood. The receptor source for this set is a girl between 2 and 10 years old with multiple sclerosis.

A few counts support this clonotype. The rearrangement joins TRBV7-6 to TRBJ2-5; 12 bases match TRBD2. This CDR3 region has 15 residues. The J segment lost 6 bases and the V segment lost 6 bases, leaving 8 bases of the junction unmatched. From germline, CDR1 is SGHVS and CDR2 FNYEAQ. The CDR3: CASRLLAGGPKTQYF. CDR3 nucleotide sequence: TGTGCCAGCAGACTTCTAGCGGGGGGGCCGAAGACCCAGTACTTC.

This chain joins TRBV29-1 and TRBJ2-7; D tentatively fits TRBD1 or TRBD2 (6 bases each). The CDR3 extends over 14 amino acids. Germline lookup yields CDR1 SQVTM and CDR2 ANQGSEA. V shed 7 bases and J shed 1 base, with 17 bases lying between them. CDR3 sequence (DNA): TGCAGCGCCAAGGGGGGCCTAAAATCCTACGAGCAGTACTTC. Translating it yields CSAKGGLKSYEQYF.

In its sample, this clonotype was seen a few times. The CDR3 DNA follows: TGCGCCAGCACCGATCCGGGAGAATCGGAAGAGACCCAGTACTTC. Residues: CASTDPGESEETQYF. This sequence joins TRBV10-2 and TRBJ2-5; tentatively, D is TRBD2 (6 bases). Per the germline V gene, CDR1 is WSHSY and CDR2 is SAAADI. Trimming removed 7 bases at V and 3 bases at J, with 18 bases between. The CDR3 is 15 residues long.

This chain uses TRBV12-5 with TRBJ2-1; 8 bases are a match to TRBD2. From germline, CDR1 is LGHNT and CDR2 FRNRAP. CDR3 length: 17 residues. V lost 6 bases, J lost 4 bases, and 14 bases stayed unmatched. DNA for the CDR3: TGTGCTAGTGGCTTTCCCTCGACTAGCGTCGAGTACAATGAGCAGTTCTTC. This codes for CASGFPSTSVEYNEQFF. The whole variable domain, filled in from reference TRBV12-5 and TRBJ2-1, reads DARVTQTPRHKVTEMGQEVTMRCQPILGHNTVFWYRQTMMQGLELLAYFRNRAPLDDSGMPKDRFSAEMPDATLATLKIQPSEPRDSAVYFCASGFPSTSVEYNEQFFGPGTRLTVL.

This clonotype was picked up a small number of times. This rearrangement joins TRBV12-3 or TRBV12-4 to TRBJ1-2; 7 bases align to TRBD1. This CDR3 has 14 amino acids. V was clipped by 5 bases and J by 3 bases; unmatched bases: 6. The CDR3 spells CASSTGTEDYGYTF. The DNA for the CDR3 is TGTGCCAGCAGTACTGGGACAGAGGACTATGGCTACACCTTC.

The chain employs TRBV30 and TRBJ1-2; 10 nucleotides align to TRBD1. Germline values: CDR1 GTSNPN, CDR2 SVGIG (reference sequence). The ends lost 2 bases at V and 5 bases at J; junction bases unmatched: 5. The CDR3 is 14 residues long. The CDR3 DNA is TGTGCCTGGAGTTTGACAGGGGGCACATATGGCTACACCTTC. Encoded protein: CAWSLTGGTYGYTF.

This rearrangement joins TRBV6-5 to TRBJ2-7; 9 nucleotides agree with TRBD1. CDR1 and CDR2 from the germline V gene are MNHEY and SVGAGI. This CDR3 has 16 residues. The junction had 11 bases not matched to a gene; V was cut back by 4 bases and J by 4 bases. The CDR3 is CASSSPRTGEGYEQYF. The DNA for the CDR3 is TGTGCCAGCAGTTCACCCCGGACAGGGGAAGGGTACGAGCAGTACTTC.

V is TRBV7-2 and J is TRBJ1-2; 8 bases match TRBD1. Trimming took 2 bases from V and 6 from J; bases not matched to a gene: 5. Germline V gives CDR1 SGHTA, CDR2 FQGNSA. This CDR3 spans 14 amino acids. CDR3 coding DNA: TGTGCCAGCAGCTTAACGGCAGGGGGCAATGGCTACACCTTC. Translation: CASSLTAGGNGYTF.

This chain joins TRBV29-1 and TRBJ2-5; D is ambiguous. V shed 5 bases and J shed 3 bases, with 10 bases lying between them. The CDR3 contains 12 residues. The V gene's germline CDR1 is SQVTM and CDR2 ANQGSEA. CDR3 residues: CSVSLAEETQYF. The CDR3 nucleotides are TGCAGCGTTTCACTGGCAGAAGAGACCCAGTACTTC.

There are many counts of this clonotype. This chain joins TRBV6-2 or TRBV6-3 and TRBJ2-7; tentative D call: TRBD1 (6 bases). The tail of the sequence fits TRBJ2-5 better, so the J call may be wrong. Germline values: CDR1 MNHEY, CDR2 SVGEGT. The CDR3 sequence is 14 residues long. CDR3 sequence reads: CASSYDGRGKTQYF. As DNA, the CDR3 is TGTGCCAGCAGTTACGATGGTAGGGGGAAGACCCAGTACTTC.

V gene TRBV7-6 combines with J gene TRBJ2-3, with 10 bases fitting TRBD2. This CDR3 region has 19 residues. The germline CDR1 and CDR2 sequences are SGHVS and FNYEAQ. Germline trimming cut 5 bases from V and 6 bases from J; bases unmatched to any gene: 20. The CDR3 DNA follows: TGTGCCAGCAGCCAGAACGGGGCCCGGACTAGCGGAAGAGAGGATACGCAGTATTTT. This codes for CASSQNGARTSGREDTQYF. The whole variable domain, remainder taken from reference TRBV7-6 and TRBJ2-3, is GAGVSQSPRYKVTKRGQDVALRCDPISGHVSLYWYRQALGQGPEFLTYFNYEAQQDKSGLPNDRFSAERPEGSISTLTIQRTEQRDSAMYRCASSQNGARTSGREDTQYFGPGTRLTVL.

The J gene is TRBJ1-1, the V gene TRBV20-1; D gene unclear. Germline CDR1 and CDR2: DFQATT and SNEGSKA (reference sequence). Trimming pared 5 bases from V and 4 bases from J, leaving 11 bases between. The length of the CDR3 is 12 residues. The CDR3 nucleotides read TGCAGTGCTGCGGAGTGGGTCACTGAAGCTTTCTTT. This codes for CSAAEWVTEAFF.

The chain carries TRBV13 and TRBJ1-2; D ambiguous. The CDR3 sequence is 15 residues long. V was clipped by 5 bases and J by 2 bases, with 15 bases between them. From germline, CDR1 is PRHDT and CDR2 FYEKMQ (reference sequence). DNA of the CDR3: TGTGCCAGCAGCCCCCGAATAACCGGGAACTATGGCTACACCTTC. Translated, it gives CASSPRITGNYGYTF. Complete variable domain (other parts from reference TRBV13 and TRBJ1-2): AAGVIQSPRHLIKEKRETATLKCYPIPRHDTVYWYQQGPGQDPQFLISFYEKMQSDKGSIPDRFSAQQFSDYHSELNMSSLELGDSALYFCASSPRITGNYGYTFGSGTRLTVV.

The V call is TRBV30, the J call TRBJ2-7; D not certain. The CDR3 spans 15 residues. From germline, CDR1 is GTSNPN and CDR2 SVGIG (reference sequence). With 3 bases removed from V and 3 bases from J, the gap between germline ends came to 18 bases. The CDR3 sequence is CAWSDPSGMHYEQYF. In DNA, the CDR3 is TGTGCCTGGAGCGATCCTTCTGGGATGCACTACGAGCAGTACTTC. Using reference TRBV30 and TRBJ2-7 for the parts outside the CDR3, the full variable domain is SQTIHQWPATLVQPVGSPLSLECTVEGTSNPNLYWYRQAAGRGLQLLFYSVGIGQISSEVPQNLSASRPQDRQFILSSKKLLLSDSGFYLCAWSDPSGMHYEQYFGPGTRLTVT.

J is TRBJ2-1 and V is TRBV10-3, with a tentative D call TRBD2 (6 bases). The CDR3 has 15 residues. V lost 2 bases and J lost 1, with 9 bases in between. CDR1 is ENHRY, CDR2 SYGVKD, per germline. The CDR3 region is CAISEPGGSYNEQFF. The CDR3 DNA reads as TGTGCCATCAGTGAGCCTGGGGGGTCCTACAATGAGCAGTTCTTC.

The table lists this clonotype with a count of one. The chain couples TRBV20-1 to TRBJ2-1; weak D call: TRBD2 (6 bases). The germline V gene has CDR1 DFQATT and CDR2 SNEGSKA (reference sequence). V shed 0 bases and J shed 2 bases, with 17 bases lying between them. The CDR3 extends over 17 amino acids. CDR3 sequence: CSARDQVGGGPYNEQFF. The CDR3 coding sequence is TGCAGTGCTAGAGATCAGGTGGGGGGTGGGCCCTACAATGAGCAGTTCTTC.

The CDR3 DNA is TGTGCCAGCAGCCGCGGACTAGGAGTGGAGACCCAGTACTTC. It codes for CASSRGLGVETQYF. The chain links TRBV3-1 to TRBJ2-5, with 7 bases fitting TRBD2. This CDR3 region has 14 residues. With 4 bases clipped from V and 5 bases from J, the junction kept 7 bases outside the gene matches. Germline values: CDR1 LGHDT, CDR2 YNNKEL (reference sequence).

This chain's CDR3 is CASSLDPANTEAFF. Here the CDR3 DNA reads TGCGCCAGCAGCTTGGATCCAGCGAACACTGAAGCTTTCTTT. The chain carries TRBV5-1 and TRBJ1-1; D gene unclear. CDR3 length: 14 amino acids. Germline CDR1 and CDR2: SGHRS and YFSETQ. The ends were cut back, 0 bases at V and 1 base at J, with 7 bases in the middle.